A selection of T cell receptor beta chains follows, all from one sample in a study of cytomegalovirus exposure and HLA in healthy donors. The assay was immunoSEQ multiplex PCR, and TCRdb's table has in-frame clones only and misses some. Among under 200,000 clones listed, approximately 83% were seen once. Sequencing was performed on PBMCs. All receptors come from a man aged 18 to 29 in good health and CMV-seropositive. CDR3s include the opening cysteine and the closing phenylalanine or tryptophan.

V,J,CDR3
TRBV4-2,TRBJ2-3,CASSQERGGPDTQYF
TRBV6-5,TRBJ1-4,CASRVPGQLREKLFF
TRBV7-2,TRBJ2-3,CASSLDSSGGARDTQYF
TRBV27,TRBJ2-7,CASSPTRTGSVEQYF
TRBV4-1,TRBJ1-2,CASSQETGLRGYTF
TRBV27,TRBJ1-5,CASSSRESNQPQHF
TRBV5-1,TRBJ2-3,CASSLQGAGADTQYF
TRBV6-1,TRBJ2-2,CASSEVVTGELFF
TRBV19,TRBJ1-2,CASSMAGIPYGYTF
TRBV5-4,TRBJ2-5,CASTLTGEETQYF
TRBV10-1,TRBJ1-5,CASSDDRDRASNQPQHF
TRBV27,TRBJ1-2,CASSLRPTTGSGYTF
TRBV4-3,TRBJ1-5,CASSQDSGTGESGNQPQHF
TRBV5-4,TRBJ2-7,CASSLGLAGPLSEQYF
TRBV7-9,TRBJ2-5,CASSRGGGGETQYF
TRBV6-5,TRBJ1-2,CASSYMGQGFYGYTF
TRBV6-5,TRBJ1-1,CASRSGGVNTEAFF
TRBV10-3,NA,CAISELDSRRDEQYF
TRBV6-5,TRBJ2-1,CASSKGLPNEQFF
TRBV7-8,TRBJ2-5,CASSLVPRLGAGGEETQYF
TRBV6-5,TRBJ2-7,CASSSVGQAYEQYF
TRBV18,TRBJ2-5,CASSPTSGQETQYF
TRBV5-4,TRBJ2-7,CASSQDPQGFYEQYF
TRBV19,TRBJ2-1,CASRSSTGMNEQFF
TRBV7-9,TRBJ2-6,CASSLVISRKTGANVLTF
TRBV6-1,TRBJ2-3,CASSDRDTQYF
TRBV19,TRBJ1-5,CASTPRDRGSNQPQHF
TRBV15,TRBJ1-4,CATSLGGSGSNEKLFF
TRBV7-9,TRBJ2-7,CSSSPPRGEQYF
TRBV5-1,TRBJ1-1,CASSPGQGRMNTEAFF
TRBV6-5,TRBJ2-2,CASSLFRLSGELFF
TRBV19,TRBJ2-7,CASSIVSGQTYEQYF
TRBV7-9,TRBJ2-7,CASSLGEYRESHYEQYF
TRBV25-1,TRBJ1-4,CASSEYATTNEKLFF
TRBV9,TRBJ1-6,CASSVEGQGNSPLHF
TRBV6-6,TRBJ1-6,CASSSPSRSYNSPLHF
TRBV6-1,TRBJ2-7,CASRLGSGGYYEQYF
TRBV19,TRBJ2-1,CASSKTGNNEQFF
TRBV5-6,TRBJ1-4,CASSFSARLGNEKLFF
TRBV5-8,TRBJ1-2,CASSPTGGRNYGYTF
TRBV7-9,TRBJ1-1,CASSRGDRLNTEAFF
TRBV18,TRBJ2-7,CASSPLSMGAPNSREQYF